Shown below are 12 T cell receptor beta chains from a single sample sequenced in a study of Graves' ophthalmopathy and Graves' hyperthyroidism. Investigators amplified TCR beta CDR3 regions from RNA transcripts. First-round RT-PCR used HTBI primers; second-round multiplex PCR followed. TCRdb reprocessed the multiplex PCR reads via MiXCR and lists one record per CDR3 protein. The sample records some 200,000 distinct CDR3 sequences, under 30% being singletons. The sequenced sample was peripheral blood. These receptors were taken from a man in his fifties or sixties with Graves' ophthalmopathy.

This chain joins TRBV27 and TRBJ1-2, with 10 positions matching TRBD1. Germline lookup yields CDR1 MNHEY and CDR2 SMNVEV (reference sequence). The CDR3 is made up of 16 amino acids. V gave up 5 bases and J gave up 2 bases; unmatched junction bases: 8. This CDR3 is CASSRRQGAINYGYTF. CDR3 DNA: TGTGCCAGCAGTCGAAGACAGGGGGCGATAAACTATGGCTACACCTTC.

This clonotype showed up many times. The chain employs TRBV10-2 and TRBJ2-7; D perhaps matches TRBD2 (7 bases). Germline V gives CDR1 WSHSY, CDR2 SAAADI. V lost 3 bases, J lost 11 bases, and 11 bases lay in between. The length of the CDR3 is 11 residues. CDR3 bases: TGCGCCAGCAGTGATTCGGGGGGCGAGTACTTC. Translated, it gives CASSDSGGEYF.

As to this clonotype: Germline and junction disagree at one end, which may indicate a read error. The CDR3 region has the DNA TGTGCCAGCGCCCGCACGTGGGGCCAAGAGGCCCAGTACTTC. Translating it yields CASARTWGQEAQYF. The chain has TRBV12-3 or TRBV12-4 and TRBJ2-5, with D perhaps matching TRBD1 (5 bases). The CDR3 is 14 residues long.

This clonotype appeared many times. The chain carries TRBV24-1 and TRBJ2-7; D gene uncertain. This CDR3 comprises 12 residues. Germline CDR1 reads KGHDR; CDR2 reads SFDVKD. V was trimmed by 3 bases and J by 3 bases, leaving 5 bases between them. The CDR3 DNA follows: TGTGCCACCAGTGATCAGGACTACGAGCAGTACTTC. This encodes CATSDQDYEQYF.

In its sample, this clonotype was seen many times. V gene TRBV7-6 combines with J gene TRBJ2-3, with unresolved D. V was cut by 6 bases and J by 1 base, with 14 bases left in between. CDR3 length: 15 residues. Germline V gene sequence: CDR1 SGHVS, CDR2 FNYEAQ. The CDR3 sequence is CASSEGPRGTDTQYF. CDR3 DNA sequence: TGTGCCAGCAGTGAAGGCCCTAGGGGCACAGATACGCAGTATTTT.

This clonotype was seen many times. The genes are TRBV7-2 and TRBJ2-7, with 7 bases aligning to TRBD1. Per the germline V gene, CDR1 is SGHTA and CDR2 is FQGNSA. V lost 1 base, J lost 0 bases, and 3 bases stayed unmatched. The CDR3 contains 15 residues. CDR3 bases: TGTGCCAGCAGCTTAGATTGGGACAGCTCCTACGAGCAGTACTTC. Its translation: CASSLDWDSSYEQYF.

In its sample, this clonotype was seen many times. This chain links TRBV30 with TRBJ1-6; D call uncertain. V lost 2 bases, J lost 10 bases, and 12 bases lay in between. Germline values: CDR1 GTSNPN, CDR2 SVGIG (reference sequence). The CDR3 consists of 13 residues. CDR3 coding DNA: TGTGCCTGGAGTCAACGGTTCAGCTCACCCCTCCACTTT. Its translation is CAWSQRFSSPLHF. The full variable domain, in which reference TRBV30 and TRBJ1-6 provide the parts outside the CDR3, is SQTIHQWPATLVQPVGSPLSLECTVEGTSNPNLYWYRQAAGRGLQLLFYSVGIGQISSEVPQNLSASRPQDRQFILSSKKLLLSDSGFYLCAWSQRFSSPLHFGNGTRLTVT.

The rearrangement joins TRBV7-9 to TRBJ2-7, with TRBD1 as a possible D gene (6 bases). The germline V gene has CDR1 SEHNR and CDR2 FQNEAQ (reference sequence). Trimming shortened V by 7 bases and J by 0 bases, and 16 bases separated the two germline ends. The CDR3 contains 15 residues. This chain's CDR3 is CASTWGQPSSYEQYF. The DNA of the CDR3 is TGTGCCAGCACCTGGGGGCAGCCAAGCTCCTACGAGCAGTACTTC.

The CDR3 DNA reads as TGTGCCAGCAGTCCCCCTGGGACTAACTACGAGCAGTACTTC. This sequence encodes CASSPPGTNYEQYF. This chain joins TRBV6-2 or TRBV6-3 and TRBJ2-7; 7 nucleotides line up with TRBD2. Germline values: CDR1 MNHEY, CDR2 SVGEGT. The CDR3 contains 14 residues. Losses at the gene ends were 5 bases for V and 3 bases for J; bases not matched to a gene: 7.

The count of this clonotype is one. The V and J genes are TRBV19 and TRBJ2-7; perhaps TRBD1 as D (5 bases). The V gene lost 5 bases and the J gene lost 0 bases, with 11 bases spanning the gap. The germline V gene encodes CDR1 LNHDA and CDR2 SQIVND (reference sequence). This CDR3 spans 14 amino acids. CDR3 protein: CASSQQGPSYEQYF. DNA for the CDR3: TGTGCCAGTAGTCAGCAGGGTCCCTCCTACGAGCAGTACTTC. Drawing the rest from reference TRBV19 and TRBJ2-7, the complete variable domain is DGGITQSPKYLFRKEGQNVTLSCEQNLNHDAMYWYRQDPGQGLRLIYYSQIVNDFQKGDIAEGYSVSREKKESFPLTVTSAQKNPTAFYLCASSQQGPSYEQYFGPGTRLTVT.

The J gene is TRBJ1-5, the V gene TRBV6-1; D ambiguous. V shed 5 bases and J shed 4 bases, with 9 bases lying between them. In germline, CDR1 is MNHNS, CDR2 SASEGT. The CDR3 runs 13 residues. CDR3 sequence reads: CASSQTANQPQHF. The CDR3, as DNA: TGTGCCAGCAGTCAGACGGCTAATCAGCCCCAGCATTTT.

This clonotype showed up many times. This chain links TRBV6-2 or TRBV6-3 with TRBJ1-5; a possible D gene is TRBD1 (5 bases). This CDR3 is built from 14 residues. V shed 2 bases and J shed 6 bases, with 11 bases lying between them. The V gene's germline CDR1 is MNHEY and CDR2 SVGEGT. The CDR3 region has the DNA TGTGCCAGCAGTTACGTGGGGGATCTTCAGCCCCAGCATTTT. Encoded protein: CASSYVGDLQPQHF.